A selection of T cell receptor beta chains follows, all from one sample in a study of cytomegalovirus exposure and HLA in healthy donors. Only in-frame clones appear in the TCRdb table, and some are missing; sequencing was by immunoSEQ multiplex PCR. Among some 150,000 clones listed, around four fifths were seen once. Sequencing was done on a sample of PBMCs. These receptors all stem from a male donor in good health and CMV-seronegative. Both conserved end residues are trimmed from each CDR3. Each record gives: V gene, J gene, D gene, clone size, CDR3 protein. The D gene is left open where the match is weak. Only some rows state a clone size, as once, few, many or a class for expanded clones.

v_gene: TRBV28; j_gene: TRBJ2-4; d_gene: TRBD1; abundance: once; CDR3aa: ASPPRQGWGMVDIQY
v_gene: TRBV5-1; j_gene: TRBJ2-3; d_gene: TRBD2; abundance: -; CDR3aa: ASSLTQTSGATDTQY
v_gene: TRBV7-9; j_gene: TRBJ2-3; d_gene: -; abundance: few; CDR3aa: ASRERYSTDTQY
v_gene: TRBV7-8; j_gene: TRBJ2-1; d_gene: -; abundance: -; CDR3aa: ASSLKQFSYNEQF
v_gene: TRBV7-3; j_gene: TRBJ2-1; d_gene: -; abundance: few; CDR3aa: ASSLVDSSYNEQF
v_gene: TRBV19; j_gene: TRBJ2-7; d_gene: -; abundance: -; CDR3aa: ASSGLRWEQY
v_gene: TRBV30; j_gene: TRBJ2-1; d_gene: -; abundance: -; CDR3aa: AWTVSGEPYNEQF
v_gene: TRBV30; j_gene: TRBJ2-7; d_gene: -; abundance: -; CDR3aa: AWSPGYEQY
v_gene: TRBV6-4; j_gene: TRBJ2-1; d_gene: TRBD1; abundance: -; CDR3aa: ASSAYPGQGQNNEQF
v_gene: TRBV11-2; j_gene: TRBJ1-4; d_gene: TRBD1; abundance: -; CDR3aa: ASSRDRGRATNEKLF
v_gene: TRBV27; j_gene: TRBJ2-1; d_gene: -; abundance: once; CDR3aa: ASSSGAYNEQF
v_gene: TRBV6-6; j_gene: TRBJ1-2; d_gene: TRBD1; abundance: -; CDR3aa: ASSFPPATGAWGYT
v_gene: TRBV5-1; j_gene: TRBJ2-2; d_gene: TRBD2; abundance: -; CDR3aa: ASSLLGGTSGRSPNTGELF
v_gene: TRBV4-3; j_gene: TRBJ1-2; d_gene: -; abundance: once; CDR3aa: ASSQRQAGYGYT
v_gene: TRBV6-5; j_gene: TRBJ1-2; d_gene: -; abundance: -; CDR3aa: ASSYMGGGGYT
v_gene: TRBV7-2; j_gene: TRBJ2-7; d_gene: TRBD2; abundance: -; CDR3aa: ASSSRLAGGLIYEQY
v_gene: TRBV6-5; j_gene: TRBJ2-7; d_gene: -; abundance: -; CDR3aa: ASSPALRGREQY
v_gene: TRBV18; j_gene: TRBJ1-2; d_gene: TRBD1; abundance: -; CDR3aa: ASSPRDRGIGDYGYT
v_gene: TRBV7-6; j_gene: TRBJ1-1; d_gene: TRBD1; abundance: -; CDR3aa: ASSPGQGGTEAF
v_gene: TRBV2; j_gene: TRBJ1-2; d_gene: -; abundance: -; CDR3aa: ASSVLGVRGYT
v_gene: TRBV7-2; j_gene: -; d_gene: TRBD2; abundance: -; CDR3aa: ASTRGSGADGGNEQY
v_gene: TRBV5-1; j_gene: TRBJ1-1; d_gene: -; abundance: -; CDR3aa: ASSLNSGTEAF
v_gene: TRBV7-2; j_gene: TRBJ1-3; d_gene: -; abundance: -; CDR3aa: ASSSPTGTLLSGNTIY
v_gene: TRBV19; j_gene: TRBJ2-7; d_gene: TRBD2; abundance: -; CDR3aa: ASSITTSGYEQY
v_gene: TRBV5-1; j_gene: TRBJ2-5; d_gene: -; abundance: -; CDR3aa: ASSSTTQTVQETQY
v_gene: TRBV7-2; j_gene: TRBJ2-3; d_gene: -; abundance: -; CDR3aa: ASIDRGGPTDTQY
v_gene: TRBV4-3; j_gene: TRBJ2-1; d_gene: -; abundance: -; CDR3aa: ASSQTGQTNHNEQF